This T cell receptor (beta chain) stems from a study of blood T cell repertoires in COVID-19. In the study overall: There were acute and convalescent COVID-19 samples, and they came from the United States, Italy and Spain. PBMCs, B-cell-depleted T cells, or T cells provided the cDNA or gDNA that made up the material.

This clone was picked up a small number of times. Trimming shortened V by 0 bases and J by 4 bases, and 4 bases separated the two germline ends. Germline CDR1 is GTSNPN and CDR2 is SVGIG (reference sequence). This CDR3 region has 11 residues. In the original workflow: Nucleated cell counts were estimated from reference gene primer amplification. This table comes from immunoSEQ multiplex PCR, and its TCRdb copy is limited to in-frame clones, with some not included. V, J and clone size were drawn from that table, and D and trimming were deduced from the DNA. The table lists 160,000 or so clones, about nine tenths of them singletons.

The sequence came from a man aged 55 to 69 with active or convalescent COVID-19. The chain combines TRBV30 with TRBJ2-7; unclear D gene. The specimen sequenced was peripheral blood. As DNA, the CDR3 is TGTGCCTGGAGTGTCGTGTACGAGCAGTACTTC. This gives the protein CAWSVVYEQYF.